This TCR beta chain derives from a study of blood T cell repertoires in COVID-19. Study-wide background: The analysed material was cDNA or gDNA that came from T cells, B-cell-depleted T cells, or PBMCs.

Original analysis: Reference gene primer amplification in the assay estimated nucleated cell counts. Repertoires were generated with immunoSEQ multiplex PCR, while TCRdb's copy carries only in-frame clones and drops some. Clone size and V and J calls were adopted from that table, with D and trimming inferred from the DNA. The sample contains tens of thousands of clones, around nine tenths of which appear only once. Source material: peripheral blood. The sequence was collected from a man in his 70s with active or convalescent COVID-19.

This CDR3 is CASGFPTGGRRSTEAFF. The CDR3 DNA reads as TGTGCTAGTGGTTTTCCGACAGGGGGCCGGAGGAGCACTGAAGCTTTCTTT. J is TRBJ1-1 and V is TRBV12-5; 10 nucleotides agree with TRBD1. V lost 3 bases to trimming and J lost 4 bases; unmatched junction nucleotides: 11. This CDR3 region has 17 residues. The germline gives CDR1 LGHNT, CDR2 FRNRAP. Full variable domain (missing parts from reference TRBV12-5 and TRBJ1-1): DARVTQTPRHKVTEMGQEVTMRCQPILGHNTVFWYRQTMMQGLELLAYFRNRAPLDDSGMPKDRFSAEMPDATLATLKIQPSEPRDSAVYFCASGFPTGGRRSTEAFFGQGTRLTVV.